These 6 T cell receptor beta chains were all obtained from the same sample, sequenced in a study of Graves' ophthalmopathy and Graves' hyperthyroidism. For repertoire sequencing, the TCR beta CDR3 regions were amplified from RNA transcripts. First-round RT-PCR with HTBI primers preceded a second-round multiplex PCR. Via MiXCR, TCRdb re-called the multiplex PCR reads, giving one row per CDR3 protein. The table records 24,000 or so distinct CDR3 sequences, about 50% of them present only once. Material for sequencing was peripheral blood. The receptors derive from an adult woman with stable Graves' hyperthyroidism.

On this clonotype itself: Because the CDR3's place on the DNA is in doubt, the DNA is left out and the CDR3 is given as listed by TCRdb. This chain uses TRBV2 with TRBJ1-4; the listed D gene, TRBD1, was not tested against the DNA. The CDR3 has 23 amino acids, counting both end residues. Germline V gene sequence: CDR1 SNHLY, CDR2 FYNNEI. The CDR3 sequence: CASARAGTASYEQYFGPGEKLFF.

This chain links TRBV28 with TRBJ2-2, with 7 bases fitting TRBD1. This CDR3 has 18 residues. CDR1 is MDHEN and CDR2 is SYDVKM in the germline V gene. Trimming cost V 3 bases and J 3 bases; bases outside gene matches: 13. CDR3 residues: CASSLYRDSYGYTGELFF. CDR3 in DNA: TGTGCCAGCAGTTTGTACCGGGACAGCTATGGCTACACCGGGGAGCTGTTTTTT.

This clonotype was recorded once. The chain uses TRBV7-2 and TRBJ2-3; 9 nucleotides align to TRBD2. V lost 1 base and J lost 4; bases outside the gene matches: 3. CDR1 and CDR2 from the germline V gene are SGHTA and FQGNSA. The CDR3 has 15 amino acids. The CDR3: CASSLDQREADTQYF. In nucleotides, the CDR3 is TGTGCCAGCAGCTTAGATCAGCGGGAGGCAGATACGCAGTATTTT.

This clonotype was seen repeatedly, ten times or more. The chain links TRBV6-4 to TRBJ2-1; no firm D call. Trimming removed 3 bases from V and 10 bases from J, with 13 bases in between. CDR1 is MRHNA and CDR2 is SNTAGT in the germline V gene. The CDR3 sequence is 13 residues long. In DNA form, the CDR3 reads TGTGCCAGCAGTGAGGTTCCCCTCAGAGAGCAGTTCTTC. Protein: CASSEVPLREQFF.

This clonotype has ten or more counts. The V call is TRBV28, the J call TRBJ2-5; the D call may be TRBD1 or TRBD2 (5 bases each). The V and J ends lost 5 bases and 2 bases respectively, with 15 bases between them. Germline CDR1 reads MDHEN; CDR2 reads SYDVKM. CDR3 length: 15 amino acids. The CDR3 sequence: CASSRPGRSQETQYF. CDR3 in DNA: TGTGCCAGCAGTCGTCCGGGACGTTCTCAAGAGACCCAGTACTTC.

Within the sample, this clonotype is medium-sized. V and J are TRBV5-1 and TRBJ2-3; 11 bases fit TRBD2. There are 15 residues in the CDR3. The germline V gene has CDR1 SGHRS and CDR2 YFSETQ. J gave up 0 bases and V 4 bases, and 1 base lay outside the gene matches. CDR3 protein: CASSRTSGSTDTQYF. The CDR3 DNA follows: TGCGCCAGCAGCAGGACTAGCGGGAGCACAGATACGCAGTATTTT. The full variable domain, rest sourced from reference TRBV5-1 and TRBJ2-3, is KAGVTQTPRYLIKTRGQQVTLSCSPISGHRSVSWYQQTPGQGLQFLFEYFSETQRNKGNFPGRFSGRQFSNSRSEMNVSTLELGDSALYLCASSRTSGSTDTQYFGPGTRLTVL.